The 22 T cell receptor beta chains below all came from one sample that was sequenced in a study of CD8 T cells in Susac syndrome. When the RNA was reverse transcribed, random hexamers were used with an input of about 0.45 to 1 ug. TCRdb re-called the immunoSEQ multiplex PCR reads with MiXCR, one entry per CDR3 protein. The profile shows approximately 190,000 distinct CDR3 sequences, around 95% of them singletons. Sequencing was carried out using CD4+ T cells from PBMCs. These receptors were collected from a human donor with Susac syndrome.

The rearrangement uses TRBV7-2 and TRBJ2-3; the match to TRBD1 covers 9 bases. This CDR3 contains 11 residues. Germline CDR1 is SGHTA and CDR2 is FQGNSA. After removal of 6 bases from V and 14 bases from J, the junction contained 6 bases not matched to a gene. CDR3 bases: TGTGCCAGCAGTTCCCGGACAGGGGTGTATTTT. Residues: CASSSRTGVYF.

The chain employs TRBV25-1 and TRBJ2-3; no clear D gene. CDR1 and CDR2 from the germline V gene are MGHDK and SYGVNS. The length of the CDR3 is 10 residues. V lost 8 bases, J lost 3 bases, and 3 bases lay in between. The CDR3 spells CASETDTQYF. CDR3 bases: TGTGCCAGCGAAACAGATACGCAGTATTTT. Drawing the rest from reference TRBV25-1 and TRBJ2-3, the complete variable domain is EADIYQTPRYLVIGTGKKITLECSQTMGHDKMYWYQQDPGMELHLIHYSYGVNSTEKGDLSSESTVSRIRTEHFPLTLESARPSHTSQYLCASETDTQYFGPGTRLTVL.

The V call is TRBV23-1, the J call TRBJ2-7, with D hard to call. TRBV23-1 is an open reading frame, and its role is uncertain. The CDR3 is 16 amino acids. Trimming pared 5 bases from V and 3 bases from J, leaving 20 bases between. The CDR3: CASSFPEHSTDYEQYF. The CDR3 DNA is TGCGCCAGCAGTTTTCCGGAACACTCAACGGACTACGAGCAGTACTTC.

This chain links TRBV30 with TRBJ1-1; the D is unclear. Germline values: CDR1 GTSNPN, CDR2 SVGIG (reference sequence). Trimming pared 1 base from V and 7 bases from J, leaving 10 bases between. This CDR3 has 12 residues. The CDR3 DNA follows: TGTGCCTGGAGTGGGGGTGATCTTGAAGCTTTCTTT. This translates into CAWSGGDLEAFF. Using reference TRBV30 and TRBJ1-1 for the parts outside the CDR3, the full variable domain is SQTIHQWPATLVQPVGSPLSLECTVEGTSNPNLYWYRQAAGRGLQLLFYSVGIGQISSEVPQNLSASRPQDRQFILSSKKLLLSDSGFYLCAWSGGDLEAFFGQGTRLTVV.

The chain uses TRBV20-1 and TRBJ2-6, with 8 bases that match TRBD1. Looked up from germline, CDR1 is DFQATT and CDR2 is SNEGSKA (reference sequence). The trim removed 1 base at V and 0 bases at J, leaving 5 bases unmatched. CDR3 size: 17 residues. DNA for the CDR3: TGCAGTGCTAGAGCGGACAGGGCGATCTCTGGGGCCAACGTCCTGACTTTC. As protein: CSARADRAISGANVLTF.

This chain joins TRBV15 and TRBJ1-4; a weak D match, TRBD1 (5 bases). CDR3 length equals 15 residues. The germline V and J ends were trimmed by 0 bases and 6 bases, with 11 bases remaining between them. Germline lookup yields CDR1 LNHNV and CDR2 YYDKDF (reference sequence). The CDR3 spells CATSRDTQGDEKLFF. CDR3 nucleotide sequence: TGTGCCACCAGCAGAGATACCCAGGGCGATGAAAAACTGTTTTTT.

The V gene is TRBV18, the J gene TRBJ2-5, with 7 bases lining up with TRBD1. CDR1 and CDR2 (germline): KGHSH, LQKENI. Germline trimming cut 8 bases from V and 2 bases from J; bases unmatched to any gene: 5. The CDR3 loop spans 13 amino acids. The CDR3 protein is CASSPGQQETQYF. In DNA form, the CDR3 reads TGTGCCAGCAGCCCGGGACAGCAAGAGACCCAGTACTTC.

CDR3 protein: CSAPPGSGGATQYF. CDR3 coding DNA: TGCAGTGCTCCCCCGGGGAGCGGGGGCGCCACCCAGTACTTC. The chain couples TRBV20-1 to TRBJ2-5, with TRBD2 matching 8 bases. Germline-derived CDR1 and CDR2 are DFQATT and SNEGSKA (reference sequence). J lost 8 bases, V lost 5 bases, and 13 bases had no gene match. CDR3 size: 14 residues.

This clonotype was seen once. V usage is TRBV14 and J usage is TRBJ1-6, with unresolved D. Germline values: CDR1 SGHDN, CDR2 FVKESK. This CDR3 region has 14 residues. V was cut by 2 bases and J by 2 bases, with 4 bases left in between. Here the CDR3 reads CASSQNTYNSPLHF. The CDR3 DNA reads TGTGCCAGCAGCCAAAACACCTATAATTCACCCCTCCACTTT.

The genes are TRBV11-3 and TRBJ2-5; D possibly corresponds to TRBD2 (6 bases). CDR1 SGHNT and CDR2 YENEEA come from the germline V gene. V lost 1 base and J 1 base, leaving 10 bases between the germline ends. This CDR3 comprises 15 residues. The DNA of the CDR3 is TGTGCCAGCAGCTTAGCGGGGGAAGGCCAAGAGACCCAGTACTTC. Encoded protein: CASSLAGEGQETQYF.

This sequence joins TRBV30 and TRBJ1-1; TRBD1 is a possible D gene (6 bases). Between the trimmed V and J ends, which lost 2 bases and 7 bases, there was a span of 17 bases. The germline V gene has CDR1 GTSNPN and CDR2 SVGIG (reference sequence). CDR3 length: 14 residues. The CDR3 sequence is CAWSQIQDRHEAFF. In nucleotides, the CDR3 is TGTGCCTGGAGTCAAATCCAAGACAGGCATGAAGCTTTCTTT.

The V call is TRBV20-1, the J call TRBJ2-7, with no clear D. V was pared by 0 bases and J by 2 bases, with 8 bases between. This CDR3 is 13 amino acids long. Per germline, CDR1 DFQATT and CDR2 SNEGSKA (reference sequence). In nucleotides, the CDR3 is TGCAGTGCTAGAGAGGCGGTGACCTACGAGCAGTACTTC. This translates into CSAREAVTYEQYF.

DNA of the CDR3: TGCGCCAGCAGCTCCCAGGGCTTCGACTACGAGCAGTACTTC. Amino acids: CASSSQGFDYEQYF. The chain has TRBV5-1 and TRBJ2-7; TRBD1 is a possible D gene (5 bases). The CDR3 runs 14 residues. In germline, CDR1 is SGHRS, CDR2 YFSETQ. Deletions cut 3 bases from V and 3 bases from J, with 13 bases between.

The chain employs TRBV20-1 and TRBJ2-5, with D possibly matching TRBD1 (5 bases). Germline V gives CDR1 DFQATT, CDR2 SNEGSKA (reference sequence). Trimming removed 3 bases from V and 5 bases from J, with 13 bases in between. This CDR3 is built from 13 residues. The CDR3 DNA follows: TGCAGTGCTAGTCTTCCAGGGCGGGAGACCCAGTACTTC. Amino acid sequence: CSASLPGRETQYF.

The V gene is TRBV14, the J gene TRBJ1-3; D not resolved. CDR3 length: 13 amino acids. In germline, CDR1 is SGHDN, CDR2 FVKESK. Between the trimmed V and J ends, which lost 3 bases and 6 bases, there was a span of 9 bases. CDR3 sequence reads: CASSQVGANTIYF. The CDR3 nucleotides are TGTGCCAGCAGCCAGGTTGGCGCAAACACCATATATTTT.

The chain uses TRBV30 and TRBJ1-1; D may be TRBD1 (6 bases). CDR3 length: 15 residues. Looked up from germline, CDR1 is GTSNPN and CDR2 is SVGIG (reference sequence). With 4 bases removed from V and 1 base from J, the gap between germline ends came to 16 bases. CDR3 in amino acids: CAWTRHGTTNTEAFF. The CDR3 nucleotides read TGTGCCTGGACTCGACACGGGACAACGAACACTGAAGCTTTCTTT.

The V call is TRBV9, the J call TRBJ1-2; the D gene is possibly TRBD1 (5 bases). There are 11 residues in the CDR3. Germline values: CDR1 SGDLS, CDR2 YYNGEE. The CDR3 region is CERGRTKGYTF. For the CDR3, the DNA is TGTGAGCGGGGGAGGACTAAAGGCTACACCTTC.

The chain combines TRBV30 with TRBJ1-2; D is uncertain. The germline V gene encodes CDR1 GTSNPN and CDR2 SVGIG (reference sequence). The CDR3 is made up of 13 amino acids. Trimming took 0 bases from V and 4 from J, leaving 9 bases between them. CDR3 DNA sequence: TGTGCCTGGAGTGTGGGATTGGGCTATGGCTACACCTTC. Translation: CAWSVGLGYGYTF.

The V call is TRBV2, the J call TRBJ2-5; D is undetermined. The germline gives CDR1 SNHLY, CDR2 FYNNEI. The CDR3 runs to 13 residues. V dropped 1 base and J dropped 7 bases, with 10 bases sitting between them. The DNA for the CDR3 is TGTGCCAGCAGTGAAGACACGATGAGGACCCAGTACTTC. Translating it yields CASSEDTMRTQYF.

A single count supports this clonotype. CDR3 amino acids: CSARGNLAGRSSYEQYF. The CDR3, as DNA: TGCAGTGCTAGAGGGAATTTAGCGGGGAGGAGCTCCTACGAGCAGTACTTC. This chain uses TRBV20-1 with TRBJ2-7; 8 nucleotides line up with TRBD2. The CDR3 is 17 residues long. Germline CDR1 and CDR2: DFQATT and SNEGSKA (reference sequence). V dropped 1 base and J dropped 0; count of bases not matched to a gene: 11.

The chain recombines TRBV20-1 with TRBJ1-5; 10 nucleotides line up with TRBD1. V was pared by 5 bases and J by 3 bases, with 13 bases of the junction left unmatched. Germline CDR1 and CDR2: DFQATT and SNEGSKA (reference sequence). The CDR3 has 17 amino acids. Here the CDR3 reads CSADKGQGDTTNQPQHF. The CDR3 DNA is TGCAGTGCTGACAAAGGACAGGGGGATACTACCAATCAGCCCCAGCATTTT.

The rearrangement uses TRBV19 and TRBJ1-1; D perhaps matches TRBD1 (6 bases). There are 13 residues in the CDR3. Germline V gene lookup returns CDR1 LNHDA and CDR2 SQIVND (reference sequence). V lost 5 bases to trimming and J lost 8 bases, with 15 bases between them. Here the CDR3 reads CASSLQQGAEAFF. DNA of the CDR3: TGTGCCAGTAGTCTCCAACAGGGAGCCGAAGCTTTCTTT.